This passage covers 32 T cell receptor beta chains from one sample sequenced in a study of blood T cell repertoires in COVID-19. Sequenced by immunoSEQ multiplex PCR; TCRdb stores in-frame clones only, minus some. The sample has about 230,000 clones; more than 80% are singletons. Sequenced input: PBMCs or T cells enriched from blood (not recorded which). The receptors derive from a man between 60 and 70 years old who had recovered from COVID-19.

CDR3 region: CAWSGDIMNTEAFF. The CDR3 region has the DNA TGTGCCTGGAGTGGGGACATCATGAACACTGAAGCTTTCTTT. The genes are TRBV30 and TRBJ1-1; possibly TRBD1 for D (6 bases). V lost 1 base and J 0 bases, leaving 9 bases between the germline ends. The CDR3 has 14 residues. Germline V gene lookup returns CDR1 GTSNPN and CDR2 SVGIG (reference sequence). The variable domain in full, with the rest retrieved from reference TRBV30 and TRBJ1-1, is SQTIHQWPATLVQPVGSPLSLECTVEGTSNPNLYWYRQAAGRGLQLLFYSVGIGQISSEVPQNLSASRPQDRQFILSSKKLLLSDSGFYLCAWSGDIMNTEAFFGQGTRLTVV.

CDR3 in amino acids: CASSQDWGREAFF. Here the CDR3 DNA reads TGTGCCAGCAGCCAAGATTGGGGGAGGGAAGCTTTCTTT. This chain uses TRBV3-1 (or the pseudogene TRBV3-2) with TRBJ1-1; possible D gene TRBD1, 5 bases. CDR3 size: 13 residues. Germline lookup yields CDR1 LGHDT and CDR2 YNNKEL (reference sequence). V was pared by 0 bases and J by 8 bases, with 10 bases between.

This chain uses TRBV19 with TRBJ2-7; the match to TRBD1 covers 10 bases. The CDR3 totals 14 residues. Germline-derived CDR1 and CDR2 are LNHDA and SQIVND (reference sequence). With 3 bases clipped from V and 7 bases from J, the junction kept 6 bases outside the gene matches. The CDR3 reads CASSIDRGRGEQYF. For the CDR3, the DNA is TGTGCCAGTAGTATCGACAGGGGGCGTGGGGAGCAGTACTTC. Full variable domain (remainder filled in from reference TRBV19 and TRBJ2-7): DGGITQSPKYLFRKEGQNVTLSCEQNLNHDAMYWYRQDPGQGLRLIYYSQIVNDFQKGDIAEGYSVSREKKESFPLTVTSAQKNPTAFYLCASSIDRGRGEQYFGPGTRLTVT.

V is TRBV6-5 and J is TRBJ1-2, with 10 nucleotides matching TRBD1. Germline values: CDR1 MNHEY, CDR2 SVGAGI. The CDR3 totals 13 residues. V dropped 5 bases and J dropped 9; count of bases not matched to a gene: 6. The CDR3 DNA follows: TGTGCCAGCAGTCGGACAGGGGGTAATAGCTACACCTTC. Translation: CASSRTGGNSYTF.

The chain's CDR3 is CASSLALATDTQYF. Written as DNA, the CDR3 is TGTGCCAGCAGCTTAGCACTAGCGACAGATACGCAGTATTTT. V and J are TRBV7-2 and TRBJ2-3; TRBD2 matches 7 bases. CDR1 and CDR2 from the germline V gene are SGHTA and FQGNSA. The J segment lost 3 bases and the V segment lost 0 bases, leaving 0 bases of the junction unmatched. This CDR3 is 14 amino acids long.

Turning to this clone: This sample also contains other DNA sequences that code for the same CDR3. This chain uses TRBV7-9 with TRBJ1-1, with D maybe TRBD1 (5 bases). Trimming left V 3 bases short and J 4 bases short, with 9 bases between. The germline CDR1 and CDR2 sequences are SEHNR and FQNEAQ (reference sequence). CDR3 length: 13 amino acids. CDR3 nucleotides: TGTGCCAGCAGCTTTCAGGGTGGCACTGAAGCTTTCTTT. Protein sequence: CASSFQGGTEAFF.

V and J are TRBV24-1 and TRBJ2-1; D not resolved. Between the trimmed V and J ends, which lost 1 base and 9 bases, there was a span of 6 bases. The CDR3 loop spans 12 amino acids. Germline V CDR1 and CDR2: KGHDR, SFDVKD. The CDR3, as DNA: TGTGCCACCAGTGATTTTGGCCTTGAGCAGTTCTTC. Translating gives CATSDFGLEQFF.

The chain joins TRBV2 to TRBJ2-7; no firm D call. Germline V gives CDR1 SNHLY, CDR2 FYNNEI. This CDR3 contains 12 residues. Trimming cost V 6 bases and J 3 bases, with 9 bases left between them. The CDR3 DNA reads as TGTGCCAGCAGCAGAGACATCTACGAGCAGTACTTC. It is translated as CASSRDIYEQYF.

This chain joins TRBV3-1 (or the pseudogene TRBV3-2) and TRBJ2-1, with D possibly being TRBD2 (5 bases). The germline CDR1 and CDR2 sequences are LGHDT and YNNKEL (reference sequence). V lost 1 base to trimming and J lost 4 bases, with 14 bases between them. This CDR3 has 16 residues. The CDR3, as DNA: TGTGCCAGCAGCCAAGGCTTTGGGCGGGCTTACAATGAGCAGTTCTTC. This sequence encodes CASSQGFGRAYNEQFF.

The chain carries TRBV5-1 and TRBJ2-1, with TRBD2 identical over 10 bases. CDR1 is SGHRS and CDR2 is YFSETQ in the germline V gene. This CDR3 spans 17 amino acids. V shed 3 bases and J 10 bases; nucleotides not matched to a gene: 16. The CDR3 is CASSSGGASGGGREQFF. The CDR3 DNA is TGCGCCAGCAGCTCCGGCGGGGCGAGCGGGGGGGGCCGGGAGCAGTTCTTC. Full variable domain (rest looked up from reference TRBV5-1 and TRBJ2-1): KAGVTQTPRYLIKTRGQQVTLSCSPISGHRSVSWYQQTPGQGLQFLFEYFSETQRNKGNFPGRFSGRQFSNSRSEMNVSTLELGDSALYLCASSSGGASGGGREQFFGPGTRLTVL.

The CDR3 nucleotides are TGTGCCAGTAGTGAGGGACACCCAGGCACTGAAGCTTTCTTT. This translates into CASSEGHPGTEAFF. The chain couples TRBV19 to TRBJ1-1, with D possibly matching TRBD1 (6 bases). Germline-derived CDR1 and CDR2 are LNHDA and SQIVND (reference sequence). The CDR3 covers 14 residues. Trimming stripped 5 bases from V and 4 bases from J, with 14 bases between.

This clone was detected only a few times. The chain uses TRBV6-2 or TRBV6-3 and TRBJ2-7, with a tentative D call TRBD2 (6 bases). CDR3 length: 15 residues. Germline values: CDR1 MNHEY, CDR2 SVGEGT. Deletions cut 4 bases from V and 3 bases from J, with 16 bases between. The CDR3 DNA reads as TGTGCCAGCAGTTCCCATCTGCGGGGATTCTACGAGCAGTACTTC. Protein: CASSSHLRGFYEQYF.

V and J are TRBV11-2 and TRBJ2-2, with D tentatively TRBD1 (5 bases). The CDR3 runs to 15 residues. Trimming pared 8 bases from V and 5 bases from J, leaving 18 bases between. CDR1 and CDR2 from the germline V gene are SGHAT and FQNNGV. CDR3 protein: CASSRQGGETGELFF. The CDR3 coding sequence is TGTGCCAGCTCTCGGCAGGGCGGAGAAACCGGGGAGCTGTTTTTT.

This clone is a singleton in its sample. This chain joins TRBV6-5 and TRBJ2-1, with a possible D match to TRBD1 (6 bases). V was shortened by 5 bases and J by 2 bases, with 10 bases between the two germline ends. There are 14 residues in the CDR3. Germline CDR1 and CDR2: MNHEY and SVGAGI. CDR3: CASSQGNAYNEQFF. For the CDR3, the DNA is TGTGCCAGCAGTCAGGGGAACGCCTACAATGAGCAGTTCTTC.

The chain employs TRBV5-1 and TRBJ2-3; 12 bases map to TRBD2. The CDR3 consists of 17 residues. The germline CDR1 and CDR2 sequences are SGHRS and YFSETQ. Trimming at V came to 0 bases and at J to 4 bases, leaving 6 bases not matched to a gene. The CDR3 region has the DNA TGCGCCAGCAGCTTGGAACCTAGCGGGGGGGGTGCAGATACGCAGTATTTT. It yields the protein CASSLEPSGGGADTQYF. The variable domain in full, completed from reference TRBV5-1 and TRBJ2-3, reads KAGVTQTPRYLIKTRGQQVTLSCSPISGHRSVSWYQQTPGQGLQFLFEYFSETQRNKGNFPGRFSGRQFSNSRSEMNVSTLELGDSALYLCASSLEPSGGGADTQYFGPGTRLTVL.

V is TRBV7-3 and J is TRBJ1-1; no reliable D call. Trimming removed 3 bases at V and 1 base at J, with 6 bases between. CDR1 and CDR2 from the germline V gene are SGHTA and FQGTGA. This CDR3 has 13 amino acids. CDR3: CASSFNPNTEAFF. The DNA for the CDR3 is TGTGCCAGCAGCTTTAATCCGAACACTGAAGCTTTCTTT.

The sample holds one count of this clone. The sample holds other DNA sequences that translate to the same CDR3. This chain connects TRBV7-2 to TRBJ1-2; TRBD1 aligns across 7 bases. V was pared by 3 bases and J by 0 bases, with 4 bases of the junction left unmatched. This CDR3 contains 15 residues. Per germline, CDR1 SGHTA and CDR2 FQGNSA. DNA for the CDR3: TGTGCCAGCAGCTTCGGGACAGCCGCTAACTATGGCTACACCTTC. Protein: CASSFGTAANYGYTF.

This sequence joins TRBV7-2 and TRBJ2-7, with 8 positions matching TRBD1. V gave up 0 bases and J gave up 2 bases; unmatched junction bases: 3. This CDR3 is built from 15 residues. CDR1 and CDR2 (germline): SGHTA, FQGNSA. The chain's CDR3 is CASSLAQGAPYEQYF. In DNA, the CDR3 is TGTGCCAGCAGCTTAGCGCAGGGGGCGCCCTACGAGCAGTACTTC.

The genes are TRBV6-6 and TRBJ2-7; D unresolved. Trimming pared 0 bases from V and 0 bases from J, leaving 6 bases between. The CDR3 loop spans 14 amino acids. From germline, CDR1 is MNHNY and CDR2 SVGAGI (reference sequence). The CDR3 reads CASSYSGSSYEQYF. The DNA of the CDR3 is TGTGCCAGCAGTTACTCGGGCAGCTCCTACGAGCAGTACTTC.

The chain is built from TRBV4-2 and TRBJ1-1; 7 bases line up with TRBD1. This CDR3 has 14 amino acids. V trimming: 3 bases; J trimming: 6 bases; junction bases outside the gene matches: 7. CDR1 and CDR2 from the germline V gene are LGHNA and YNFKEQ. The CDR3 coding sequence is TGTGCCAGCAGCCACGACAGGGTGGGGGCTGAAGCTTTCTTT. This codes for CASSHDRVGAEAFF.

As concerns this clone: Other DNA sequences in the sample encode the same CDR3. This chain joins TRBV7-2 and TRBJ1-3, with 8 bases identical to TRBD1. V dropped 3 bases and J dropped 4; count of bases not matched to a gene: 2. CDR3 length: 14 amino acids. Looked up from germline, CDR1 is SGHTA and CDR2 is FQGNSA. CDR3 in DNA: TGTGCCAGCAGCTTGAGGACAGGGGGAAACACCATATATTTT. Encoded protein: CASSLRTGGNTIYF.

The genes are TRBV6-1 and TRBJ1-1; D is perhaps TRBD1 (6 bases). V lost 2 bases to trimming and J lost 2 bases, with 9 bases between them. CDR1 is MNHNS and CDR2 is SASEGT in the germline V gene. This CDR3 spans 14 amino acids. The CDR3 coding sequence is TGTGCCAGCAGTGAACTGGGGGCAAACACTGAAGCTTTCTTT. Translation gives CASSELGANTEAFF.

The V and J genes are TRBV6-5 and TRBJ1-1; 11 bases agree with TRBD1. The CDR3 is 16 amino acids. V lost 2 bases, J lost 7 bases, and 9 bases stayed unmatched. Germline V gene lookup returns CDR1 MNHEY and CDR2 SVGAGI. The CDR3 DNA reads TGTGCCAGCAGTTACAGTCGGACAGGGGGCATCGTTGAAGCTTTCTTT. It codes for CASSYSRTGGIVEAFF.

The V gene is TRBV2, the J gene TRBJ2-3, with a weak D call TRBD2 (6 bases). Germline V gives CDR1 SNHLY, CDR2 FYNNEI. The CDR3 loop spans 15 amino acids. Trimming pared 6 bases from V and 3 bases from J, leaving 16 bases between. CDR3 DNA sequence: TGTGCCAGCAGGGGGGGAGTAGGGGTGACAGATACGCAGTATTTT. Protein sequence: CASRGGVGVTDTQYF.

This clone was seen just once. This rearrangement joins TRBV27 to TRBJ1-3; 9 bases fit TRBD1. The V gene's germline CDR1 is MNHEY and CDR2 SMNVEV (reference sequence). Trimming took 5 bases from V and 0 from J; bases not matched to a gene: 5. CDR3 length: 16 residues. The CDR3 region is CASSPGQGASGNTIYF. CDR3 sequence (DNA): TGTGCCAGCAGTCCGGGACAGGGAGCCTCTGGAAACACCATATATTTT.

The chain employs TRBV11-3 and TRBJ2-2; D may be TRBD2 (5 bases). The CDR3 consists of 18 residues. Germline assignment: CDR1 SGHNT and CDR2 YENEEA. Trimming removed 5 bases at V and 3 bases at J, with 22 bases between. CDR3 DNA sequence: TGTGCCAGCAGCCCCCAGATTCCCGGGATGCTTTACACCGGGGAGCTGTTTTTT. It translates to CASSPQIPGMLYTGELFF.

The chain carries TRBV19 and TRBJ1-1, with unresolved D. The V end was cut by 3 bases, the J end by 8 bases, with 16 bases between. CDR1 and CDR2 from the germline V gene are LNHDA and SQIVND (reference sequence). The CDR3 totals 14 residues. DNA of the CDR3: TGTGCCAGTAGTATCCGAGACACGCCGTTGGAAGCTTTCTTT. Its translation is CASSIRDTPLEAFF. Based on the CDR3 plus reference TRBV19 and TRBJ1-1, the full variable domain is DGGITQSPKYLFRKEGQNVTLSCEQNLNHDAMYWYRQDPGQGLRLIYYSQIVNDFQKGDIAEGYSVSREKKESFPLTVTSAQKNPTAFYLCASSIRDTPLEAFFGQGTRLTVV.

This clone came up once. V is TRBV9 and J is TRBJ2-3, with D possibly matching TRBD2 (6 bases). V was pared by 0 bases and J by 2 bases, with 16 bases between. Germline V gives CDR1 SGDLS, CDR2 YYNGEE. The CDR3 runs 17 residues. Here the CDR3 reads CASSVDALRGPTDTQYF. The DNA of the CDR3 is TGTGCCAGCAGCGTAGATGCCCTGCGGGGCCCCACAGATACGCAGTATTTT.

CDR3 sequence: CASSRAGQPGDEQFF. In DNA form, the CDR3 reads TGCGCCAGCAGCCGCGCGGGGCAGCCGGGGGATGAGCAGTTCTTC. The chain combines TRBV4-1 with TRBJ2-1; D may be TRBD2 (6 bases). This CDR3 contains 15 residues. The V end was cut by 4 bases, the J end by 8 bases, with 18 bases between. In germline, CDR1 is MGHRA, CDR2 YSYEKL.

Concerning this clone: One end of the junction is discordant with germline, which a read error may explain. The CDR3 region has the DNA TGTGCCAGTAGTATAGCTCCGGGACAGGGACCCCCGTCTACCTTC. It specifies CASSIAPGQGPPSTF. The V and J genes are TRBV19 and TRBJ2-4; 9 nucleotides line up with TRBD1. Germline V gene data show CDR1 as LNHDA and CDR2 as SQIVND (reference sequence). The length of the CDR3 is 15 residues.

J is TRBJ1-5 and V is TRBV24-1, with TRBD1 identical over 10 bases. Germline lookup yields CDR1 KGHDR and CDR2 SFDVKD. V gave up 5 bases and J gave up 9 bases; unmatched junction bases: 12. There are 16 residues in the CDR3. CDR3 in amino acids: CATSGVSGQGNGPQHF. The CDR3, as DNA: TGTGCCACCAGTGGGGTGTCGGGACAGGGGAATGGGCCCCAGCATTTT.

The gene calls are TRBV9 and TRBJ1-5; maybe TRBD1 (5 bases). This CDR3 region has 17 residues. The V end was cut by 4 bases, the J end by 0 bases, with 17 bases between. Germline V gene data show CDR1 as SGDLS and CDR2 as YYNGEE. CDR3 nucleotides: TGTGCCAGCAGCCACGCTCGGGGGTCCAATAGCAATCAGCCCCAGCATTTT. It translates to CASSHARGSNSNQPQHF.